The present TCR beta chain was sequenced within a study of blood T cell repertoires in COVID-19. Study overall: The United States, Italy and Spain supplied acute and convalescent COVID-19 samples.

The data were produced by immunoSEQ multiplex PCR, yet TCRdb's version contains in-frame clones alone and is incomplete. The profile shows around 140,000 clones, 88% of them singletons. Germline V gene lookup returns CDR1 SGDLS and CDR2 YYNGEE. The CDR3 extends over 15 amino acids. V trimming: 3 bases; J trimming: 7 bases; junction bases outside the gene matches: 8. The TCR comes from a man aged 50 to 60 with acute or convalescent COVID-19. The sequencing sample was made of peripheral blood. The chain links TRBV9 to TRBJ2-1; 9 bases agree with TRBD1. CDR3 residues: CASSADRGGWNEQFF. CDR3 in DNA: TGTGCCAGCAGCGCGGACAGGGGTGGGTGGAATGAGCAGTTCTTC.